The 30 T cell receptor beta chains below come from one sample, sequenced in a study of blood T cells in healthy people across ages. Then a second PCR, running about 7 to 11 cycles, was carried out with a sample-barcoded 5' primer and a J-beta primer mix. One entry per CDR3 protein, called by TCRdb with MiXCR from the 5' RACE reads. Among approximately 900,000 distinct CDR3 sequences listed, under 50% were seen once. The source material was blood. These receptors were collected from a man under 40 in good health.

This clonotype was detected a few times. The CDR3: CASSLPSAGYTF. Written as DNA, the CDR3 is TGCGCCAGCAGCCTCCCGTCCGCTGGCTACACCTTC. The chain couples TRBV4-1 to TRBJ1-2; D call uncertain. The germline V gene encodes CDR1 MGHRA and CDR2 YSYEKL. The length of the CDR3 is 12 residues. The germline V and J ends were trimmed by 4 bases and 7 bases, with 10 bases remaining between them.

V gene TRBV6-6 combines with J gene TRBJ2-1; 9 nucleotides align to TRBD1. CDR3 length: 14 amino acids. The germline gives CDR1 MNHNY, CDR2 SVGAGI (reference sequence). V lost 11 bases to trimming and J lost 8 bases; unmatched junction nucleotides: 13. The CDR3 DNA reads TGTGCCGGTTCACCGGGACAGGGTATCGATGAGCAGTTCTTC. It specifies CAGSPGQGIDEQFF.

This clonotype has just a few counts. The J gene is TRBJ1-4, the V gene TRBV7-8; D is perhaps TRBD1 (5 bases). Trimming shortened V by 5 bases and J by 4 bases, and 14 bases separated the two germline ends. Looked up from germline, CDR1 is SGHVS and CDR2 is FQNEAQ. CDR3 size: 15 residues. The CDR3 reads CASSGPGTVNEKLFF. Here the CDR3 DNA reads TGTGCCAGCAGCGGTCCCGGGACGGTTAATGAAAAACTGTTTTTT. The full variable domain, with the rest looked up from reference TRBV7-8 and TRBJ1-4, is GAGVSQSPRYKVAKRGQDVALRCDPISGHVSLFWYQQALGQGPEFLTYFQNEAQLDKSGLPSDRFFAERPEGSVSTLKIQRTQQEDSAVYLCASSGPGTVNEKLFFGSGTQLSVL.

The chain couples TRBV2 to TRBJ2-1, with 7 positions matching TRBD1. Germline CDR1 reads SNHLY; CDR2 reads FYNNEI. The CDR3 is 15 amino acids. J lost 6 bases, V lost 6 bases, and 11 bases had no gene match. CDR3 loop: CASREQGYVTNEQFF. The CDR3 DNA reads as TGTGCCAGCAGGGAACAGGGGTACGTGACCAATGAGCAGTTCTTC. Together with reference TRBV2 and TRBJ2-1, the CDR3 gives the full variable domain: EPEVTQTPSHQVTQMGQEVILRCVPISNHLYFYWYRQILGQKVEFLVSFYNNEISEKSEIFDDQFSVERPDGSNFTLKIRSTKLEDSAMYFCASREQGYVTNEQFFGPGTRLTVL.

The J gene is TRBJ2-7, the V gene TRBV7-9, with 11 bases matching TRBD2. V shed 5 bases, J shed 4 bases, and the junction held 13 bases outside the gene matches. The CDR3 covers 17 residues. Germline loops: CDR1 SEHNR, CDR2 FQNEAQ (reference sequence). CDR3 loop: CASSPTTSGGWVYEQYF. In nucleotides, the CDR3 is TGTGCCAGCAGCCCAACAACTAGCGGGGGTTGGGTGTACGAGCAGTACTTC.

This clonotype was detected a few times. The genes are TRBV7-9 and TRBJ2-3; 9 bases are shared with TRBD1. J was trimmed by 4 bases and V by 5 bases; bases with no gene match: 7. Per the germline V gene, CDR1 is SEHNR and CDR2 is FQNEAQ (reference sequence). The CDR3 extends over 15 amino acids. The chain's CDR3 is CASSLKTGGADTQYF. Written as DNA, the CDR3 is TGTGCCAGCAGCCTTAAGACAGGGGGAGCAGATACGCAGTATTTT.

V is TRBV11-2 and J is TRBJ1-2, with D unresolved. V shed 1 base and J shed 7 bases, with 16 bases lying between them. Germline loops: CDR1 SGHAT, CDR2 FQNNGV. The CDR3 length is 15 residues. The CDR3 nucleotides read TGTGCCAGCAGCTTAGGGGCCCAGGATAGCCGTGGCTACACCTTC. It is translated as CASSLGAQDSRGYTF.

The CDR3 here is CATGQAQETQYF. In nucleotides, the CDR3 is TGTGCCACCGGACAGGCCCAAGAGACCCAGTACTTC. The rearrangement uses TRBV2 and TRBJ2-5; 7 bases line up with TRBD1. This CDR3 contains 12 residues. Germline lookup yields CDR1 SNHLY and CDR2 FYNNEI. Losses at the gene ends were 10 bases for V and 1 base for J; bases not matched to a gene: 3.

V usage is TRBV4-2 and J usage is TRBJ2-1; 13 nucleotides match TRBD2. Unmatched junction bases numbered 13, after V lost 6 bases and J lost 5 bases. CDR3 length: 18 amino acids. Germline V gene data show CDR1 as LGHNA and CDR2 as YNFKEQ. CDR3 loop: CASSREGLAGSRNNEQFF. CDR3 coding DNA: TGTGCCAGCAGTCGAGAGGGACTAGCGGGGAGCCGGAACAATGAGCAGTTCTTC.

In regard to this clonotype: A read error may be the cause here, since a much bigger clone is one base away. V gene TRBV21-1 combines with J gene TRBJ2-3; the table's D call TRBD1 went unverified against the DNA. TRBV21-1 is a pseudogene locus. This CDR3 has 15 residues. The CDR3 DNA sequence: TGTGCCAGCAGCCACAGGGGTGCTAGCACAGATACGCAGTATTTT. Its protein product is CASSHRGASTDTQYF.

J is TRBJ2-7 and V is TRBV9, with D possibly being TRBD2 (5 bases). Germline V gives CDR1 SGDLS, CDR2 YYNGEE. V was shortened by 0 bases and J by 7 bases, with 17 bases between the two germline ends. This CDR3 has 15 amino acids. CDR3 sequence (DNA): TGTGCCAGCAGCGTAGTTGGCGGGTCCGGGAATGAGCAGTACTTC. It translates to CASSVVGGSGNEQYF.

The chain combines TRBV20-1 with TRBJ2-3, with 9 bases identical to TRBD1. The CDR3 runs 12 residues. In germline, CDR1 is DFQATT, CDR2 SNEGSKA (reference sequence). The CDR3 protein is CTWTGDTDTQYF. The CDR3 bases are TGCACCTGGACAGGGGACACAGATACGCAGTATTTT.

The chain uses TRBV6-5 and TRBJ1-1, with 7 bases lining up with TRBD1. CDR1 and CDR2 (germline): MNHEY, SVGAGI. The V segment lost 5 bases and the J segment 11 bases; nucleotides outside the gene matches: 8. This CDR3 is 12 amino acids long. The chain's CDR3 is CASSHKTGRAFF. Written as DNA, the CDR3 is TGTGCCAGCAGTCATAAGACAGGGAGGGCTTTCTTT.

This clonotype was recorded a few times. This chain connects TRBV4-3 to TRBJ1-5; TRBD1 is a possible D gene (5 bases). The length of the CDR3 is 16 residues. CDR1 is LGHNA, CDR2 YSLEER, per germline. V lost 0 bases and J lost 2, with 11 bases in between. The CDR3 nucleotides read TGCGCCAGCAGCCAAGATATCAGAGGGGGCAATCAGCCCCAGCATTTT. It specifies CASSQDIRGGNQPQHF.

Points on this clonotype: An end of the junction differs from the germline gene, which may be a read error. The CDR3 protein is CTSSEPGQAVYGYTF. CDR3 nucleotide sequence: TGTACCAGCAGCGAACCGGGACAGGCTGTCTATGGCTACACCTTC. The gene calls are TRBV12-3 or TRBV12-4 and TRBJ1-2, with TRBD1 identical over 8 bases. There are 15 residues in the CDR3.

This rearrangement joins TRBV29-1 to TRBJ2-3; the D call may be TRBD1 or TRBD2 (5 bases each). This CDR3 has 15 amino acids. Trimming shortened V by 5 bases and J by 0 bases, and 15 bases separated the two germline ends. Germline-derived CDR1 and CDR2 are SQVTM and ANQGSEA. The CDR3 reads CSVKGSGRSTDTQYF. In nucleotides, the CDR3 is TGCAGCGTTAAGGGCTCGGGACGGAGCACAGATACGCAGTATTTT.

The chain carries TRBV5-8 and TRBJ1-2; D is undetermined. The V end lost 0 bases, the J end lost 8 bases, and 11 bases lay between the germline ends. The CDR3 sequence is 13 residues long. Germline CDR1 SGHTS, CDR2 YDEGEE. The CDR3 DNA sequence: TGTGCCAGCAGCTTGGAGGCAGCTGGAGGCTACACCTTC. This gives the protein CASSLEAAGGYTF.

V gene TRBV20-1 combines with J gene TRBJ2-5, with 10 bases lining up with TRBD2. Germline lookup yields CDR1 DFQATT and CDR2 SNEGSKA (reference sequence). This CDR3 comprises 16 residues. V lost 0 bases to trimming and J lost 2 bases; unmatched junction nucleotides: 6. This CDR3 is CSARDLRTSGQETQYF. CDR3 nucleotides: TGCAGTGCTAGAGATCTCAGGACTAGCGGACAAGAGACCCAGTACTTC.

Remarks on this clonotype: This sequence may be a read error, since a much larger clone differs from it by one base. The rearrangement uses TRBV27 and TRBJ2-1; D is unclear. CDR1 is MNHEY and CDR2 is SMNVEV in the germline V gene (reference sequence). The CDR3 length is 12 residues. Here the CDR3 reads CANSLSGDEQFF. The CDR3 DNA is TGTGCCAACAGTTTATCGGGCGATGAGCAGTTCTTC.

As regards this clonotype: Here the CDR3 omits its conserved ending phenylalanine or tryptophan, so a read error is the likely source. This chain joins TRBV20-1 and TRBJ2-7, with 8 nucleotides matching TRBD2. The CDR3 is 15 amino acids. Germline values: CDR1 DFQATT, CDR2 SNEGSKA (reference sequence). Unmatched junction bases numbered 9, after V lost 3 bases and J lost 2 bases. The CDR3 sequence: CSARFSGVDTYEQYL. CDR3 nucleotide sequence: TGCAGTGCTAGGTTTAGCGGGGTCGATACCTACGAGCAGTACTTG.

This sequence joins TRBV20-1 and TRBJ1-5, with 11 bases matching TRBD1. This CDR3 has 15 amino acids. With 6 bases clipped from V and 0 bases from J, the junction kept 4 bases outside the gene matches. Germline V gives CDR1 DFQATT, CDR2 SNEGSKA (reference sequence). CDR3 bases: TGCAGTGCCGGGACAGGGGGATATAGCAATCAGCCCCAGCATTTT. Translated, it gives CSAGTGGYSNQPQHF.

This clonotype was recorded a few times. The V call is TRBV12-3 or TRBV12-4, the J call TRBJ2-6; D not certain. With 6 bases removed from V and 1 base from J, the gap between germline ends came to 10 bases. This CDR3 has 15 residues. The CDR3 reads CASRRTLSGANVLTF. CDR3 coding DNA: TGTGCCAGCAGACGGACGTTATCTGGGGCCAACGTCCTGACTTTC.

This clonotype was counted many times. The genes are TRBV24-1 and TRBJ2-1, with a tentative D call TRBD2 (5 bases). Trimming pared 7 bases from V and 5 bases from J, leaving 14 bases between. The germline CDR1 and CDR2 sequences are KGHDR and SFDVKD. The CDR3 contains 14 residues. The CDR3 loop is CATRPAGLDNEQFF. CDR3 in DNA: TGTGCCACCAGACCGGCTGGACTCGACAATGAGCAGTTCTTC.

V is TRBV7-2 and J is TRBJ2-5; the D gene could be TRBD1 or TRBD2 (5 bases each). The CDR3 loop spans 12 amino acids. Germline V gene data show CDR1 as SGHTA and CDR2 as FQGNSA. Trimming cost V 5 bases and J 11 bases, with 15 bases left between them. The CDR3 sequence: CASSPALGEQYF. DNA for the CDR3: TGTGCCAGCAGCCCCGCTCTGGGGGAGCAGTACTTC.

This chain uses TRBV7-9 with TRBJ1-2; 9 bases align to TRBD1. This CDR3 contains 15 residues. V was pared by 5 bases and J by 4 bases, with 8 bases of the junction left unmatched. Germline-derived CDR1 and CDR2 are SEHNR and FQNEAQ (reference sequence). CDR3 sequence: CASSNGTGWIYGYTF. In DNA, the CDR3 is TGTGCCAGCAGCAACGGGACAGGGTGGATCTATGGCTACACCTTC.

A few counts support this clonotype. V gene TRBV10-3 combines with J gene TRBJ1-2, with D hard to call. Between the trimmed V and J ends, which lost 3 bases and 8 bases, there was a span of 16 bases. The CDR3 runs 14 residues. The V gene's germline CDR1 is ENHRY and CDR2 SYGVKD. The CDR3 DNA reads TGTGCCATCAGTGATGTCGGGCGTTATCTCGGCTACACCTTC. This codes for CAISDVGRYLGYTF.

The rearrangement uses TRBV6-1 and TRBJ2-7; TRBD2 is a possible D gene (5 bases). V was clipped by 1 base and J by 4 bases, with 11 bases between them. CDR1 and CDR2 (germline): MNHNS, SASEGT. The CDR3 extends over 14 amino acids. CDR3 loop: CASSEERARYEQYF. The CDR3 DNA sequence: TGTGCCAGCAGTGAAGAGAGGGCAAGGTACGAGCAGTACTTC.

This chain uses TRBV20-1 with TRBJ1-2; TRBD1 aligns across 8 bases. Trimming removed 6 bases from V and 3 bases from J; junction bases left unmatched: 9. Germline loops: CDR1 DFQATT, CDR2 SNEGSKA (reference sequence). The CDR3 is 14 amino acids. DNA of the CDR3: TGCAGTGCGTCTGCTCCAGGGGGCTACTATGGCTACACCTTC. This translates into CSASAPGGYYGYTF.

The V gene is TRBV20-1, the J gene TRBJ2-3; D is unclear. Germline CDR1 reads DFQATT; CDR2 reads SNEGSKA (reference sequence). V was cut by 5 bases and J by 1 base, with 10 bases left in between. The CDR3 is 13 amino acids. The CDR3 here is CSALDGRTDTQYF. DNA for the CDR3: TGCAGTGCTTTAGACGGCCGCACAGATACGCAGTATTTT.

This clonotype has a handful of counts. The V and J genes are TRBV4-1 and TRBJ2-7, with 15 bases fitting TRBD2. Trimming at V came to 1 base and at J to 4 bases, leaving 2 bases not matched to a gene. This CDR3 has 16 amino acids. Germline V gene data show CDR1 as MGHRA and CDR2 as YSYEKL. The CDR3 region has the DNA TGCGCCAGCAGCCAAGGGACTAGCGGGGGGGCGTACGAGCAGTACTTC. Translating gives CASSQGTSGGAYEQYF.